A selection of T cell receptor beta chains follows, all from one sample in a study of CD8+ T cells in alopecia areata. Produced via immunoSEQ multiplex PCR; TCRdb's table is partial and in-frame only. This table holds roughly 250,000 clones, 60% found once. The specimen was CD4+ T cells sorted from blood, collected at approximately week 52, from a patient treated with tofacitinib. Receptors originate from a human donor with alopecia areata. CDR3s include the opening cysteine and the closing phenylalanine or tryptophan. The order of the fields is clone size, V gene, J gene, D gene, CDR3 protein, CDR3 DNA. A D gene is named only where the DNA matches it firmly. Clone size is given for some rows only: seen once, a few or many times, or a class if the clone is expanded.

NA	TRBV4-1	TRBJ1-1	NA	CASSHWIRTTEAFF	TGCGCCAGCAGCCACTGGATCCGGACTACTGAAGCTTTCTTT
NA	TRBV11-2	TRBJ2-5	TRBD2	CASSSGSRGGQETQYF	TGTGCCAGCAGCTCGGGGAGCCGGGGGGGGCAAGAGACCCAGTACTTC
NA	TRBV30	TRBJ2-1	NA	CAWSVVNTYNEQFF	TGTGCCTGGAGTGTTGTTAACACTTACAATGAGCAGTTCTTC
NA	TRBV4-1	TRBJ2-3	NA	CASSQSGNTDTQYF	TGCGCCAGCAGCCAGAGCGGTAACACAGATACGCAGTATTTT
NA	TRBV30	TRBJ2-2	NA	CAWSFNTGELFF	TGTGCCTGGAGCTTTAACACCGGGGAGCTGTTTTTT
NA	TRBV7-2	TRBJ1-6	NA	CASSLVPRGYNSPLHF	TGTGCCAGCAGCTTAGTCCCCAGGGGTTATAATTCACCCCTCCACTTT
NA	TRBV6-5	TRBJ2-3	NA	CASSLRRLVSDTQYF	TGTGCCAGCAGCCTCCGTAGACTAGTCTCAGATACGCAGTATTTT
NA	TRBV5-1	TRBJ1-2	TRBD1	CASSFSGTVDGNYGYTF	TGCGCCAGCAGCTTTTCCGGGACAGTTGACGGAAACTATGGCTACACCTTC
NA	TRBV29-1	TRBJ2-7	NA	CSVLTPFYEQYF	TGCAGCGTTCTGACACCTTTCTACGAGCAGTACTTC
NA	TRBV7-9	TRBJ2-7	NA	CASSLAGGEQYF	TGTGCCAGCAGCTTAGCGGGGGGCGAGCAGTACTTC
NA	TRBV30	TRBJ2-3	NA	CAWSGGGTDTQYF	TGTGCCTGGAGTGGGGGGGGCACAGATACGCAGTATTTT
few	TRBV5-5	TRBJ2-7	NA	CASRVASYDEQYF	TGTGCCAGCAGGGTGGCTAGTTACGACGAGCAGTACTTC
NA	TRBV5-4	TRBJ2-7	NA	CASSLEGRASYEQYF	TGTGCCAGCAGCTTGGAGGGCAGGGCCTCCTACGAGCAGTACTTC
few	TRBV15	TRBJ2-7	NA	CATSNPPGTNYEQYF	TGTGCCACCAGCAATCCCCCAGGGACGAACTACGAGCAGTACTTC
NA	TRBV30	TRBJ1-2	NA	CAWRGATAYGYTF	TGTGCCTGGAGAGGGGCGACAGCCTATGGCTACACCTTC
NA	TRBV27	TRBJ2-5	TRBD2	CASSLLAGALKTQYF	TGTGCCAGCAGTTTATTAGCGGGGGCCCTGAAGACCCAGTACTTC